This T cell receptor beta chain was retrieved from a study of blood T cells in healthy people across ages. Findings and caveats of the study: Estimated diversity that came from one million T cells was considered an underestimate. Age showed a roughly linear inverse relationship with TCR beta diversity per million T cells.

This clonotype was seen only a few times. Its antigen is unidentified. Combining a sample-barcoded 5' primer with a J-beta primer mix, a second PCR ran for 7 to 11 cycles. Unique molecular identifiers of 12 random nucleotides labeled each cDNA. TCRdb analysed the 5' RACE reads with MiXCR anew, one entry per CDR3 protein. The data hold around 1.7 million distinct CDR3 sequences, with roughly 27% observed a single time. Each sample provided at least 6 micrograms of extracted total RNA. There are 11 residues in the CDR3. The germline V gene encodes CDR1 SEHNR and CDR2 FQNEAQ (reference sequence). The chain carries TRBV7-9 and TRBJ2-1; the match to TRBD1 covers 7 bases. Input material: blood. The receptor comes from a woman in her twenties or thirties in good health. The DNA of the CDR3 is TGTGGGGGGACAGTGTTTGACGAGCAGTTCTTC. Translation gives CGGTVFDEQFF.